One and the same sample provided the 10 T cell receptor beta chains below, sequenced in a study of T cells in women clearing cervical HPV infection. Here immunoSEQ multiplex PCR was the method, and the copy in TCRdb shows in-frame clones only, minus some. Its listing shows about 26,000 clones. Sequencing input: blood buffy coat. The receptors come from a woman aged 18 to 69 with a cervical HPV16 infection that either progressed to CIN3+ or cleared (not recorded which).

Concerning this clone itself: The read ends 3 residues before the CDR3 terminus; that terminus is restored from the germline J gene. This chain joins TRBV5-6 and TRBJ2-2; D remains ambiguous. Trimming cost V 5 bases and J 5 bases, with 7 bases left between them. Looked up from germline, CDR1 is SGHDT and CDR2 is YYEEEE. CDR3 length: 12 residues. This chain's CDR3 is CASRSRTGELFF. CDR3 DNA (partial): TGTGCCAGCAGGTCCAGGACCGGGGAG.

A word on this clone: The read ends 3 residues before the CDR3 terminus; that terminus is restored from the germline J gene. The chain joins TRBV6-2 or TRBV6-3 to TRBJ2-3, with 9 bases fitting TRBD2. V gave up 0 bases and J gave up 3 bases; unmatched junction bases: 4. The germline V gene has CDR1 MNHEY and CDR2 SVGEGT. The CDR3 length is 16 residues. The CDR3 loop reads CASSYSAGGGTDTQYF. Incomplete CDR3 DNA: TGTGCCAGCAGTTACTCGGCGGGAGGGGGTACAGATACG.

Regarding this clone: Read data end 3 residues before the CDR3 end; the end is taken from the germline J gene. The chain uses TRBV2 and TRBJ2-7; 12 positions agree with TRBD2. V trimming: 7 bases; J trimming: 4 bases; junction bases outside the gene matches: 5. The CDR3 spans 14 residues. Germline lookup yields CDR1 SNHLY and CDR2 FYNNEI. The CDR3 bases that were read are TGTGCCAGCAAGCCTGGACTAGCGGGATACGAG. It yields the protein CASKPGLAGYE. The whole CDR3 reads CASKPGLAGYEQYF.

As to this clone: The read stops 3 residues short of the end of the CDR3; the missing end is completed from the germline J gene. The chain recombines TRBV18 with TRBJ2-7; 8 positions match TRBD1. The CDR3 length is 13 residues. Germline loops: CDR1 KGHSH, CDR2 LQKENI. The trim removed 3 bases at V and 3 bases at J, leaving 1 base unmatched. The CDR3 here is CASSPTGGYEQYF. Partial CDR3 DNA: TGTGCCAGCTCACCCACAGGGGGCTACGAG.

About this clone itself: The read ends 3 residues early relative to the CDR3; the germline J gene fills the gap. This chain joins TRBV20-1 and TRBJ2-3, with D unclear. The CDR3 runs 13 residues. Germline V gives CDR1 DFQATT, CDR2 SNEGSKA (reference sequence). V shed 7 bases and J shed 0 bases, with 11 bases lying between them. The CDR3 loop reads CSGGAYSTDTQYF. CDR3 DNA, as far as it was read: TGCAGTGGAGGAGCGTATAGCACAGATACG.

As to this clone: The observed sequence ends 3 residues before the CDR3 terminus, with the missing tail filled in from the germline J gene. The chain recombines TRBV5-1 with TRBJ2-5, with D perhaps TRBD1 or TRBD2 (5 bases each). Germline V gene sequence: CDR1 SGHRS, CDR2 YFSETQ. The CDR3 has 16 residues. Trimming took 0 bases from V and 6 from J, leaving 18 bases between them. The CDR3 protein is CASSLEAGRSAQTQYF. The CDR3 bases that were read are TGCGCCAGCAGCTTGGAGGCAGGGAGATCGGCCCAGACC.

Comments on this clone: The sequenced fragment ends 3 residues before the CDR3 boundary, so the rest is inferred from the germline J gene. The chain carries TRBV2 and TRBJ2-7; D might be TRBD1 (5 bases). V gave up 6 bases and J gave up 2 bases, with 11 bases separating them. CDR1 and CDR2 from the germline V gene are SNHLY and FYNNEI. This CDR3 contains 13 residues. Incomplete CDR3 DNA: TGTGCCAGCAGCCCCAGGGCGGCCTACGAG. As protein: CASSPRAAYE. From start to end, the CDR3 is CASSPRAAYEQYF.

The CDR3 bases that were read are TGTGCCAGCAGCTCATTAGCGGGGGGCCCCTGGGAGACC. Residues: CASSSLAGGPWET. The entire CDR3 protein reads CASSSLAGGPWETQYF. The rearrangement joins TRBV7-8 to TRBJ2-5, with 10 bases that match TRBD2. The CDR3 goes on 3 residues after the read ends, and that part is filled in from the germline J gene. Germline-derived CDR1 and CDR2 are SGHVS and FQNEAQ. This CDR3 region has 16 residues. J lost 5 bases, V lost 4 bases, and 10 bases had no gene match.

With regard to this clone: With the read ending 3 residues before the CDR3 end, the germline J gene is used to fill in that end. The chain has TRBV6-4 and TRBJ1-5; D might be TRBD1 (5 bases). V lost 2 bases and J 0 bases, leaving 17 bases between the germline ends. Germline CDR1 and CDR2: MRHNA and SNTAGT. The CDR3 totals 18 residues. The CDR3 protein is CASSDLQDGGYSNQPQHF. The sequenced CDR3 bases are TGTGCCAGCAGTGACCTCCAAGACGGGGGTTATAGCAATCAGCCC.

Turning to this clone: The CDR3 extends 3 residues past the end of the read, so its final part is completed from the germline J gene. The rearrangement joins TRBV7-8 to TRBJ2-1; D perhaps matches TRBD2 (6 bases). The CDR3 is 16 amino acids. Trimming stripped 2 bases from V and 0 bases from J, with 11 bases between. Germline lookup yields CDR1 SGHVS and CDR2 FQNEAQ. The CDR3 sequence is CASSLIGGDSYNEQFF. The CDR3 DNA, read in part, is TGTGCCAGCAGCTTAATCGGCGGGGACTCCTACAATGAG.